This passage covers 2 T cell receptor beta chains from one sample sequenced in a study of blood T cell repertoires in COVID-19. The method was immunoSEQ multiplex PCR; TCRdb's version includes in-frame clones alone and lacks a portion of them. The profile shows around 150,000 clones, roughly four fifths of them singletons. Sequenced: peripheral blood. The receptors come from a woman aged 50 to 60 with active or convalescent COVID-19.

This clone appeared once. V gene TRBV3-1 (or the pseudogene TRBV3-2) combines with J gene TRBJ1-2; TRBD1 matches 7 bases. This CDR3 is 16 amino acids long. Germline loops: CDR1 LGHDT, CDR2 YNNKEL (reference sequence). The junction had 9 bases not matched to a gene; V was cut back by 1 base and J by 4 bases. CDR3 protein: CASSQGGQLSVYGYTF. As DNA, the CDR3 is TGTGCCAGCAGCCAAGGGGGACAGCTATCTGTCTATGGCTACACCTTC.

The CDR3 sequence: CASSRGSNEQFF. CDR3 DNA sequence: TGTGCCAGCAGCCGAGGGAGCAATGAGCAGTTCTTC. The rearrangement uses TRBV7-6 and TRBJ2-1; D possibly corresponds to TRBD2 (5 bases). The V and J ends lost 5 bases and 6 bases respectively, with 8 bases between them. This CDR3 is 12 amino acids long. Germline V gene lookup returns CDR1 SGHVS and CDR2 FNYEAQ.